The 31 T cell receptor beta chains listed next were all sequenced from one sample in a study of T cell responses to AZD1222 COVID-19 vaccine. The table came from immunoSEQ multiplex PCR; TCRdb's copy has only in-frame clones and leaves some out. The sample consists of 200,000 or so clones, 94% of them appearing once. The sequenced sample was peripheral blood, obtained on day 0 of AZD1222 vaccination. The source is an adult in good health.

V is TRBV6-5 and J is TRBJ2-7; D ambiguous. The CDR3 covers 13 residues. Germline CDR1 and CDR2: MNHEY and SVGAGI. V was pared by 2 bases and J by 3 bases, with 8 bases between. CDR3 residues: CASSYGQRYEQYF. Written as DNA, the CDR3 is TGTGCCAGCAGTTACGGGCAGCGCTACGAGCAGTACTTC.

V gene TRBV30 combines with J gene TRBJ2-5, with unresolved D. Per germline, CDR1 GTSNPN and CDR2 SVGIG (reference sequence). Trimming took off 0 bases at V and 5 bases at J, with 13 bases between the two ends. The CDR3 contains 14 residues. The CDR3 nucleotides read TGTGCCTGGAGTGTACGGCAAGTTGGGGAGACCCAGTACTTC. Its translation: CAWSVRQVGETQYF. The full variable domain, with the rest looked up from reference TRBV30 and TRBJ2-5, is SQTIHQWPATLVQPVGSPLSLECTVEGTSNPNLYWYRQAAGRGLQLLFYSVGIGQISSEVPQNLSASRPQDRQFILSSKKLLLSDSGFYLCAWSVRQVGETQYFGPGTRLLVL.

The CDR3: CATSEPTSGPSHNEQFF. The CDR3 DNA reads TGTGCCACCAGTGAACCGACTAGCGGGCCATCCCACAATGAGCAGTTCTTC. This chain connects TRBV24-1 to TRBJ2-1, with 10 positions matching TRBD2. Trimming at V came to 4 bases and at J to 5 bases, leaving 10 bases not matched to a gene. CDR1 is KGHDR, CDR2 SFDVKD, per germline. The CDR3 runs to 17 residues.

This sequence joins TRBV7-3 and TRBJ2-7, with a possible D match to TRBD1 (5 bases). The CDR3 length is 14 residues. Trimming pared 1 base from V and 6 bases from J, leaving 13 bases between. Germline CDR1 reads SGHTA; CDR2 reads FQGTGA. CDR3 in DNA: TGTGCCAGCAGCTTAAATGCAGGGTCTGGCGAGCAGTACTTC. Amino acids: CASSLNAGSGEQYF.

The CDR3 coding sequence is TGTGCCAGCAGCATAGGACTAGCGGGAGTTGGGCGCAATGAGCAGTTCTTC. This codes for CASSIGLAGVGRNEQFF. The chain joins TRBV14 to TRBJ2-1, with 13 bases that match TRBD2. The germline V gene encodes CDR1 SGHDN and CDR2 FVKESK. With V trimmed by 5 bases and J by 6 bases, 10 bases remained unmatched. This CDR3 has 17 amino acids.

V gene TRBV2 combines with J gene TRBJ2-7; D not certain. The CDR3 runs 12 residues. Trimming pared 7 bases from V and 2 bases from J, leaving 9 bases between. The V gene's germline CDR1 is SNHLY and CDR2 FYNNEI. The CDR3 sequence: CASTYPTYEQYF. The CDR3, as DNA: TGTGCCAGCACATACCCAACCTACGAGCAGTACTTC.

This chain connects TRBV19 to TRBJ2-3; unclear D gene. The CDR3 is made up of 15 amino acids. Germline CDR1 is LNHDA and CDR2 is SQIVND (reference sequence). Deletions cut 3 bases from V and 1 base from J, with 11 bases between. CDR3 amino acids: CASSILGTRTDTQYF. In nucleotides, the CDR3 is TGTGCCAGTAGTATTTTGGGCACCCGCACAGATACGCAGTATTTT.

J is TRBJ1-5 and V is TRBV7-8; D might be TRBD1 (5 bases). Between the trimmed V and J ends, which lost 6 bases and 5 bases, there was a span of 17 bases. Germline CDR1 is SGHVS and CDR2 is FQNEAQ. The CDR3 sequence is 15 residues long. Here the CDR3 DNA reads TGTGCCAGCAGGTCCTCTGGGGCCCCCCATCAGCCCCAGCATTTT. Translation: CASRSSGAPHQPQHF.

The chain couples TRBV6-5 to TRBJ1-5; D unresolved. The CDR3 extends over 14 amino acids. Deletions cut 6 bases from V and 5 bases from J, with 14 bases between. Germline loops: CDR1 MNHEY, CDR2 SVGAGI. The CDR3 sequence is CASSLWGSYQPQHF. The CDR3 bases are TGTGCCAGCAGCCTCTGGGGTAGTTATCAGCCCCAGCATTTT.

This clone has more than one count but fewer than ten. The chain carries TRBV9 and TRBJ1-6; 8 nucleotides match TRBD1. V shed 3 bases and J 8 bases; nucleotides not matched to a gene: 7. CDR1 is SGDLS and CDR2 is YYNGEE in the germline V gene. This CDR3 spans 15 amino acids. The CDR3 nucleotides are TGTGCCAGCAGCGGACCCGGGACAGGCCATTCACCCCTCCACTTT. Protein product: CASSGPGTGHSPLHF. Together with reference TRBV9 and TRBJ1-6, the CDR3 gives the full variable domain: DSGVTQTPKHLITATGQRVTLRCSPRSGDLSVYWYQQSLDQGLQFLIQYYNGEERAKGNILERFSAQQFPDLHSELNLSSLELGDSALYFCASSGPGTGHSPLHFGNGTRLTVT.

This clone was seen once. The chain couples TRBV9 to TRBJ2-1; D is ambiguous. The CDR3 is 14 amino acids. The V and J ends lost 0 bases and 7 bases respectively, with 11 bases between them. Per the germline V gene, CDR1 is SGDLS and CDR2 is YYNGEE. The CDR3 loop is CASSVGLASNEQFF. For the CDR3, the DNA is TGTGCCAGCAGCGTAGGACTCGCAAGTAATGAGCAGTTCTTC.

The chain couples TRBV29-1 to TRBJ1-1; D is ambiguous. The length of the CDR3 is 14 residues. V shed 1 base and J shed 0 bases, with 9 bases lying between them. Per the germline V gene, CDR1 is SQVTM and CDR2 is ANQGSEA. In DNA, the CDR3 is TGCAGCGTTGAAGTGAAGCGGGTGAACACTGAAGCTTTCTTT. Protein product: CSVEVKRVNTEAFF.

The V call is TRBV6-5, the J call TRBJ1-4; D may be TRBD1 (5 bases). V lost 1 base, J lost 8 bases, and 11 bases lay in between. The CDR3 is made up of 14 amino acids. Germline V CDR1 and CDR2: MNHEY, SVGAGI. CDR3 DNA sequence: TGTGCCAGCAGTTACTTCCAGGGCGGGGAAAAACTGTTTTTT. Its protein product is CASSYFQGGEKLFF.

This clone was counted a single time. The CDR3 reads CATGLAGDNEQFF. As DNA, the CDR3 is TGTGCCACGGGGCTAGCGGGAGATAATGAGCAGTTCTTC. V usage is TRBV28 and J usage is TRBJ2-1, with TRBD2 matching 10 bases. Germline CDR1 is MDHEN and CDR2 is SYDVKM. This CDR3 is 13 amino acids long. The J segment lost 7 bases and the V segment lost 10 bases, leaving 7 bases of the junction unmatched.

J is TRBJ2-5 and V is TRBV18, with unresolved D. V was shortened by 3 bases and J by 4 bases, with 15 bases between the two germline ends. The germline V gene encodes CDR1 KGHSH and CDR2 LQKENI. CDR3 length equals 15 residues. The CDR3 DNA reads TGTGCCAGCTCACCCCAGACTCCATGGGGAGAGACCCAGTACTTC. It is translated as CASSPQTPWGETQYF.

V usage is TRBV7-3 and J usage is TRBJ2-1; 10 bases map to TRBD2. Germline values: CDR1 SGHTA, CDR2 FQGTGA. This CDR3 has 15 residues. V shed 4 bases, J shed 8 bases, and the junction held 8 bases outside the gene matches. The CDR3 protein is CASSSSGSYGDEQFF. The CDR3 region has the DNA TGTGCCAGCAGCTCTAGCGGGAGTTACGGGGATGAGCAGTTCTTC.

The chain is built from TRBV23-1 and TRBJ2-7; 7 bases match TRBD2. TRBV23-1 is an open reading frame, and its role is uncertain. V shed 0 bases, J shed 2 bases, and the junction held 7 bases outside the gene matches. The length of the CDR3 is 16 residues. In nucleotides, the CDR3 is TGCGCCAGCAGTCAATCCGGTGGCGGGAGCACCTACGAGCAGTACTTC. The encoded protein is CASSQSGGGSTYEQYF.

The J gene is TRBJ1-5, the V gene TRBV21-1; the table's D call of TRBD1 was not tested on the DNA. TRBV21-1 is a pseudogene locus. The CDR3 is 16 residues long. CDR3 sequence: CASSTRRQGANQPQHF. CDR3 DNA: TGTGCCAGCAGCACCAGGAGACAGGGGGCCAATCAGCCCCAGCATTTT.

The rearrangement joins TRBV20-1 to TRBJ2-7; D may correspond to TRBD1 or TRBD2 (5 bases each). V lost 3 bases, J lost 0 bases, and 12 bases lay in between. CDR1 and CDR2 (germline): DFQATT, SNEGSKA (reference sequence). The CDR3 contains 14 residues. For the CDR3, the DNA is TGCAGTGCTAGTCGCCGGGACGGCTCCTACGAGCAGTACTTC. Translating gives CSASRRDGSYEQYF.

The genes are TRBV11-2 and TRBJ1-1, with no clear D. Germline V CDR1 and CDR2: SGHAT, FQNNGV. The ends were cut back, 5 bases at V and 5 bases at J, with 12 bases in the middle. CDR3 size: 13 residues. The CDR3 sequence: CASSKSTLTEAFF. In DNA form, the CDR3 reads TGTGCCAGCAGCAAGAGTACGTTGACTGAAGCTTTCTTT.

The V and J genes are TRBV5-1 and TRBJ2-5, with 7 bases matching TRBD1. The CDR3 runs 15 residues. V lost 1 base to trimming and J lost 0 bases; unmatched junction nucleotides: 3. Germline V gene lookup returns CDR1 SGHRS and CDR2 YFSETQ. The DNA for the CDR3 is TGCGCCAGCAGCTTGCTGGGACAGAACCAAGAGACCCAGTACTTC. This translates into CASSLLGQNQETQYF.

The chain joins TRBV19 to TRBJ2-1; 10 nucleotides line up with TRBD2. J lost 0 bases, V lost 1 base, and 12 bases had no gene match. The CDR3 extends over 20 amino acids. Germline V gives CDR1 LNHDA, CDR2 SQIVND (reference sequence). CDR3 residues: CASSIGASGSHIASYNEQFF. CDR3 in DNA: TGTGCCAGTAGTATAGGTGCTAGCGGGAGTCATATAGCCTCCTACAATGAGCAGTTCTTC.

The V and J genes are TRBV5-1 and TRBJ1-3; D ambiguous. V was shortened by 0 bases and J by 0 bases, with 10 bases between the two germline ends. This CDR3 comprises 16 residues. The germline V gene encodes CDR1 SGHRS and CDR2 YFSETQ. The CDR3 bases are TGCGCCAGCAGCTTGGGGGTCACGAGCTCTGGAAACACCATATATTTT. The encoded protein is CASSLGVTSSGNTIYF.

This sequence joins TRBV9 and TRBJ1-2; D is unclear. CDR1 is SGDLS, CDR2 YYNGEE, per germline. With 4 bases removed from V and 0 bases from J, the gap between germline ends came to 13 bases. The CDR3 is 15 residues long. The CDR3 protein is CASSIAGAANYGYTF. The DNA for the CDR3 is TGTGCCAGCAGCATAGCAGGAGCCGCTAACTATGGCTACACCTTC.

The genes are TRBV2 and TRBJ2-5; D unresolved. Germline CDR1 and CDR2: SNHLY and FYNNEI. The CDR3 covers 14 residues. V was trimmed by 3 bases and J by 1 base, leaving 9 bases between them. Here the CDR3 DNA reads TGTGCCAGCAGTGACCACAACCGCCAAGAGACCCAGTACTTC. It encodes CASSDHNRQETQYF.

The chain links TRBV5-4 to TRBJ2-5; TRBD2 might be the D (5 bases). CDR1 SGHNT and CDR2 YYREEE come from the germline V gene (reference sequence). This CDR3 has 12 residues. V lost 7 bases and J 4 bases, leaving 11 bases between the germline ends. The CDR3 region is CASQSGTETQYF. The CDR3 bases are TGTGCCAGCCAGAGCGGCACAGAGACCCAGTACTTC.

The rearrangement joins TRBV7-8 to TRBJ1-5, with TRBD1 matching 7 bases. Trimming at V came to 5 bases and at J to 2 bases, leaving 9 bases not matched to a gene. CDR1 is SGHVS, CDR2 FQNEAQ, per germline. This CDR3 is built from 16 residues. In nucleotides, the CDR3 is TGTGCCAGCAGCCCCCCCGGACAGGCCGGCAATCAGCCCCAGCATTTT. This sequence encodes CASSPPGQAGNQPQHF.

The gene calls are TRBV4-1 and TRBJ2-2; 8 bases map to TRBD2. The CDR3 loop spans 15 amino acids. The V and J ends lost 1 base and 5 bases, in that order; junction bases with no gene match: 3. The germline CDR1 and CDR2 sequences are MGHRA and YSYEKL. CDR3: CASSQARGGTGELFF. The CDR3 DNA reads TGCGCCAGCAGCCAAGCTCGGGGGGGAACCGGGGAGCTGTTTTTT.

The chain carries TRBV7-2 and TRBJ1-3; weak D call: TRBD1 (5 bases). The CDR3 extends over 16 amino acids. Between the trimmed V and J ends, which lost 2 bases and 0 bases, there was a span of 11 bases. Germline V CDR1 and CDR2: SGHTA, FQGNSA. CDR3 region: CASSLYRGLSGNTIYF. In nucleotides, the CDR3 is TGTGCCAGCAGCTTATATCGGGGCCTCTCTGGAAACACCATATATTTT.

This clone was recorded only once. The CDR3 nucleotides are TGTGCCAGCAGCTTCAGGGTCTCTGGGGCCAACGTCCTGACTTTC. This translates into CASSFRVSGANVLTF. The V call is TRBV5-6, the J call TRBJ2-6; D is perhaps TRBD1 (5 bases). The CDR3 spans 15 residues. Per the germline V gene, CDR1 is SGHDT and CDR2 is YYEEEE. Trimming removed 2 bases at V and 0 bases at J, with 6 bases between.

This clone has only one observation. The chain joins TRBV2 to TRBJ1-1; D call uncertain. The CDR3 totals 15 residues. The V gene lost 2 bases and the J gene lost 0 bases, with 10 bases spanning the gap. From germline, CDR1 is SNHLY and CDR2 FYNNEI. CDR3 amino acids: CASSERRALNTEAFF. DNA of the CDR3: TGTGCCAGCAGTGAACGAAGGGCCCTGAACACTGAAGCTTTCTTT.